This TCR beta chain was identified during a study of blood T cell repertoires in COVID-19. Germline loops: CDR1 MDHEN, CDR2 SYDVKM. The CDR3 spans 17 residues. V was clipped by 5 bases and J by 0 bases, with 19 bases between them. This clone has just one count. Generated by immunoSEQ multiplex PCR, the TCRdb table keeps only in-frame clones and is missing some. In the table there are 250,000 to 350,000 clones, about 91% of which are singletons. This chain links TRBV28 with TRBJ1-1, with D maybe TRBD1 (5 bases). The sequence derives from a young woman who had recovered from COVID-19. The material sequenced was PBMCs or T cells enriched from blood (not recorded which). CDR3 region: CASSLLLNDRLNTEAFF. DNA for the CDR3: TGTGCCAGCAGTCTACTACTAAATGACAGATTGAACACTGAAGCTTTCTTT.